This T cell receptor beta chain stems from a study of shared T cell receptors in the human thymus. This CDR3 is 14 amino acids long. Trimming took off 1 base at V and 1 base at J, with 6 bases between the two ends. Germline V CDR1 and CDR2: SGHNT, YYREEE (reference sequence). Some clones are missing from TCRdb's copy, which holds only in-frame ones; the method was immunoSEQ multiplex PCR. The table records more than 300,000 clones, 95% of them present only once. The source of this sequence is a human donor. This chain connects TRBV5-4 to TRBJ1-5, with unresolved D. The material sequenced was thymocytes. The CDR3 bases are TGTGCCAGCAGCTTGATGGCCAGCAATCAGCCCCAGCATTTT. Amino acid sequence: CASSLMASNQPQHF.